The 9 T cell receptor beta chains reported below all come from one sample, sequenced in a study of siplizumab effects on memory and regulatory T cells. Libraries were prepared by immunoSEQ multiplex PCR; TCRdb keeps only in-frame clonotypes and omits some of them. The table shows some 100,000 clones, with roughly nine tenths occurring only once. Sequencing input: Tregs sorted from blood. The source is a human donor in good health.

J is TRBJ2-3 and V is TRBV10-3; either TRBD1 or TRBD2 may fit D (5 bases each). CDR1 and CDR2 (germline): ENHRY, SYGVKD. The CDR3 has 14 amino acids. The V end was cut by 8 bases, the J end by 2 bases, with 14 bases between. CDR3 residues: CAIGTGLPTDTQYF. The CDR3 DNA follows: TGTGCCATCGGGACCGGACTTCCCACAGATACGCAGTATTTT.

This clone was seen only a few times. CDR3 bases: TGTGCCAGCAGTCGTCGTGGGACCCTGGCCTACGAGCAGTACTTC. Protein sequence: CASSRRGTLAYEQYF. The chain carries TRBV28 and TRBJ2-7; D may correspond to TRBD1 or TRBD2 (5 bases each). Germline values: CDR1 MDHEN, CDR2 SYDVKM. The V end lost 5 bases, the J end lost 2 bases, and 16 bases lay between the germline ends. This CDR3 contains 15 residues.

This clone was detected only once. This sequence joins TRBV18 and TRBJ2-5; possibly TRBD1 for D (6 bases). CDR1 is KGHSH and CDR2 is LQKENI in the germline V gene. Trimming removed 2 bases from V and 6 bases from J, with 16 bases in between. The CDR3 consists of 15 residues. Written as DNA, the CDR3 is TGTGCCAGCTCACCAGGGGGCAAGACCGGACAGACCCAGTACTTC. Amino acids: CASSPGGKTGQTQYF.

This chain uses TRBV7-9 with TRBJ1-1, with 10 bases aligning to TRBD1. Trimming cost V 4 bases and J 0 bases; bases outside gene matches: 5. The CDR3 length is 16 residues. In germline, CDR1 is SEHNR, CDR2 FQNEAQ (reference sequence). In DNA, the CDR3 is TGTGCCAGCAGCTCGGGACAGGGGATAATGAACACTGAAGCTTTCTTT. Residues: CASSSGQGIMNTEAFF.

V is TRBV5-1 and J is TRBJ1-4; 11 bases fit TRBD1. Germline CDR1 reads SGHRS; CDR2 reads YFSETQ. The ends lost 0 bases at V and 10 bases at J; junction bases unmatched: 2. This CDR3 has 14 residues. In nucleotides, the CDR3 is TGCGCCAGCAGCTTGGGGGACAGGGGGAGAAAACTGTTTTTT. It codes for CASSLGDRGRKLFF.

The chain recombines TRBV27 with TRBJ2-7; tentatively, D is TRBD1 or TRBD2 (5 bases each). The CDR3 has 15 amino acids. CDR1 is MNHEY, CDR2 SMNVEV, per germline (reference sequence). Between the trimmed V and J ends, which lost 6 bases and 5 bases, there was a span of 20 bases. Here the CDR3 DNA reads TGTGCCAGCAGCTCCGGAGGCGAGGGGATCCACGAGCAGTACTTC. As protein: CASSSGGEGIHEQYF.

This chain joins TRBV29-1 and TRBJ2-7; 11 nucleotides agree with TRBD1. Germline lookup yields CDR1 SQVTM and CDR2 ANQGSEA. This CDR3 region has 14 residues. Trimming removed 5 bases from V and 3 bases from J; junction bases left unmatched: 6. CDR3 sequence reads: CSVTSGTGGYEQYF. In DNA, the CDR3 is TGCAGCGTTACTTCCGGGACAGGGGGCTACGAGCAGTACTTC.

The chain combines TRBV6-1 with TRBJ2-3; perhaps TRBD1 as D (7 bases). V lost 7 bases and J lost 6, with 17 bases in between. The CDR3 spans 14 residues. Germline V gene lookup returns CDR1 MNHNS and CDR2 SASEGT. This CDR3 is CASIQGGLSDTQYF. Here the CDR3 DNA reads TGTGCCAGCATCCAGGGGGGCCTTTCGGATACGCAGTATTTT.

V and J are TRBV19 and TRBJ1-4; D is possibly TRBD1 (6 bases). From germline, CDR1 is LNHDA and CDR2 SQIVND (reference sequence). Between the trimmed V and J ends, which lost 3 bases and 5 bases, there was a span of 13 bases. The CDR3 contains 15 residues. The CDR3 DNA follows: TGTGCCAGTAGTATGCGGGGACACCTAAATGAAAAACTGTTTTTT. It codes for CASSMRGHLNEKLFF. The full variable domain, rest sourced from reference TRBV19 and TRBJ1-4, is DGGITQSPKYLFRKEGQNVTLSCEQNLNHDAMYWYRQDPGQGLRLIYYSQIVNDFQKGDIAEGYSVSREKKESFPLTVTSAQKNPTAFYLCASSMRGHLNEKLFFGSGTQLSVL.